The clone carrying this T cell receptor beta chain showed up just a few times. This entry belongs to a study of T-cell reconstitution after alpha-beta-depleted transplantation in children. Unique molecular identifiers featured in how the TCRbeta library was prepared. TCRdb fed the PCR reads into MiXCR, producing one record per CDR3 protein. This table has 300,000 to 400,000 distinct CDR3 sequences, 15% to 20% appearing once. The receptor's source is a male patient between 2 and 9 years old who had a stem cell transplant for acute lymphoblastic leukemia, so the T cells may come from the graft donor. The source was PBMCs, mostly from graft donor cells, collected 360 days after TCRalphabeta/CD19-depleted stem cell transplant.

This CDR3 reads CATSRDPGEAEETQYF. CDR3 DNA sequence: TGTGCCACCAGCAGAGATCCAGGGGAGGCGGAAGAGACCCAGTACTTC. V gene TRBV15 combines with J gene TRBJ2-5; D is tentatively TRBD1 or TRBD2 (6 bases each). Between the trimmed V and J ends, which lost 0 bases and 3 bases, there was a span of 14 bases. CDR1 and CDR2 (germline): LNHNV, YYDKDF (reference sequence). The CDR3 loop spans 16 amino acids.